Below, 23 T cell receptor beta chains from the same sample are listed, as sequenced in a study of T cells in Graves' hyperthyroidism and ophthalmopathy. Researchers amplified the TCR beta CDR3 regions from RNA transcripts. In the first-round RT-PCR of the TCR CDR3, the HTBI primer set was used. TCRdb re-analysed the multiplex PCR reads in MiXCR, keeping a single row per CDR3 protein. The data contain hundreds of thousands of distinct CDR3 sequences, 16% of them singletons. The sample comprised blood. The receptor set was obtained from a woman aged 18 to 35 with Graves' ophthalmopathy.

This clonotype was found many times. The V and J genes are TRBV7-9 and TRBJ1-1, with a possible D match to TRBD1 (5 bases). The germline gives CDR1 SEHNR, CDR2 FQNEAQ (reference sequence). The CDR3 is 16 residues long. The V end was cut by 5 bases, the J end by 1 base, with 17 bases between. CDR3 sequence (DNA): TGTGCCAGCAGCCCAGATCCGGGTCAGGGGAACACTGAAGCTTTCTTT. It translates to CASSPDPGQGNTEAFF.

The chain couples TRBV20-1 to TRBJ2-7; 11 bases line up with TRBD2. After removal of 2 bases from V and 2 bases from J, the junction contained 5 bases not matched to a gene. Germline V gives CDR1 DFQATT, CDR2 SNEGSKA (reference sequence). The CDR3 totals 15 residues. This CDR3 is CSARLLAGGPYEQYF. The CDR3 nucleotides read TGCAGTGCTAGACTCTTAGCGGGAGGGCCCTACGAGCAGTACTTC.

This clonotype was counted at least ten times. The gene calls are TRBV12-3 or TRBV12-4 and TRBJ1-4; perhaps TRBD1 as D (5 bases). The CDR3 is 15 amino acids. Trimming removed 5 bases from V and 5 bases from J, with 15 bases in between. The CDR3, as DNA: TGTGCCAGCAGTCGACTGGGGGGAACGAATGAAAAACTGTTTTTT. Residues: CASSRLGGTNEKLFF.

In its sample, this clonotype was seen many times. V and J are TRBV6-2 or TRBV6-3 and TRBJ2-1, with D perhaps matching TRBD2 (7 bases). Between the trimmed V and J ends, which lost 7 bases and 8 bases, there was a span of 15 bases. This CDR3 has 13 amino acids. The germline gives CDR1 MNHEY, CDR2 SVGEGT. The CDR3 sequence is CASIPIGGHEQFF. For the CDR3, the DNA is TGTGCCAGCATCCCAATCGGGGGGCATGAGCAGTTCTTC.

CDR3 bases: TGCAGCGTCTCCTACCCCGGGACTAGCGCTCAAGAGACCCAGTACTTC. Translation gives CSVSYPGTSAQETQYF. This chain connects TRBV29-1 to TRBJ2-5; 10 bases line up with TRBD2. CDR3 size: 16 residues. Germline V gene data show CDR1 as SQVTM and CDR2 as ANQGSEA. V dropped 6 bases and J dropped 2; count of bases not matched to a gene: 12.

A remark on this clonotype: A much larger clonotype is one base distant, so this may be a read error. As DNA, the CDR3 is TGCAGCGTTGGGCGGAGCGGGAGGTATGAGCAGTTCTTC. Translating gives CSVGRSGRYEQFF. V gene TRBV29-1 combines with J gene TRBJ2-1, with TRBD2 matching 9 bases. V shed 4 bases, J shed 8 bases, and the junction held 6 bases outside the gene matches. The CDR3 is 13 amino acids. Germline loops: CDR1 SQVTM, CDR2 ANQGSEA.

The V gene is TRBV6-1, the J gene TRBJ1-2; 11 bases line up with TRBD1. There are 15 residues in the CDR3. Germline assignment: CDR1 MNHNS and CDR2 SASEGT. Losses at the gene ends were 2 bases for V and 6 bases for J; bases not matched to a gene: 5. The DNA for the CDR3 is TGTGCCAGCAGTGAACGGGGGGACAGGGGGGATGGCTACACCTTC. This gives the protein CASSERGDRGDGYTF.

This clonotype has a count of ten or more. The V and J genes are TRBV7-8 and TRBJ2-1, with 7 nucleotides matching TRBD2. Germline-derived CDR1 and CDR2 are SGHVS and FQNEAQ. The CDR3 covers 15 residues. The V segment lost 8 bases and the J segment 3 bases; nucleotides outside the gene matches: 10. The CDR3 DNA is TGTGCCAGCGGCCCCGGGCTAGCGGACTACAATGAGCAGTTCTTC. Translating it yields CASGPGLADYNEQFF.

The V gene is TRBV28, the J gene TRBJ2-7; TRBD2 agrees at 7 bases. Germline loops: CDR1 MDHEN, CDR2 SYDVKM. After removal of 4 bases from V and 2 bases from J, the junction contained 5 bases not matched to a gene. This CDR3 is built from 14 residues. This CDR3 is CASSSSGSTYEQYF. The CDR3, as DNA: TGTGCCAGCAGTTCTAGCGGTTCTACCTACGAGCAGTACTTC.

This clonotype has ten or more counts. J is TRBJ2-2 and V is TRBV12-3 or TRBV12-4, with a weak D call TRBD1 (6 bases). This CDR3 has 14 amino acids. Trimming pared 5 bases from V and 0 bases from J, leaving 7 bases between. The DNA for the CDR3 is TGTGCCAGCAGTGACAGGACGAACACCGGGGAGCTGTTTTTT. Its translation: CASSDRTNTGELFF.

The chain employs TRBV2 and TRBJ2-7, with TRBD2 as a possible D gene (5 bases). The DNA end lines up better with TRBJ2-1; the J call may be wrong. In germline, CDR1 is SNHLY, CDR2 FYNNEI. The CDR3 loop spans 12 amino acids. The CDR3 coding sequence is TGTGCCAGCAGCTTGTTAGACTACGAGCAGTTCTTC. Its protein product is CASSLLDYEQFF.

This chain uses TRBV11-2 with TRBJ1-1; D is perhaps TRBD1 (6 bases). Deletions cut 5 bases from V and 8 bases from J, with 9 bases between. The CDR3 extends over 11 amino acids. Germline values: CDR1 SGHAT, CDR2 FQNNGV. In DNA form, the CDR3 reads TGTGCCAGCAGCACGGGGACAGAAGCTTTCTTT. Amino acid sequence: CASSTGTEAFF.

This clonotype occurred many times. The chain employs TRBV20-1 and TRBJ2-3; TRBD2 matches 8 bases. Looked up from germline, CDR1 is DFQATT and CDR2 is SNEGSKA (reference sequence). Trimming took 2 bases from V and 2 from J; bases not matched to a gene: 9. CDR3 size: 16 residues. CDR3 region: CSARPRVSGNTDTQYF. The CDR3 bases are TGCAGTGCTAGACCCCGTGTTAGCGGGAACACAGATACGCAGTATTTT.

The chain joins TRBV24-1 to TRBJ2-6; D is perhaps TRBD1 (6 bases). Germline CDR1 and CDR2: KGHDR and SFDVKD. The CDR3 covers 15 residues. The V end was cut by 5 bases, the J end by 2 bases, with 9 bases between. CDR3 protein: CATSAAGAGANVLTF. The CDR3 DNA reads TGTGCCACCAGTGCGGCAGGGGCTGGGGCCAACGTCCTGACTTTC.

This chain connects TRBV5-8 to TRBJ1-6; TRBD1 aligns across 7 bases. The CDR3 spans 16 residues. Germline V gene data show CDR1 as SGHTS and CDR2 as YDEGEE. J was trimmed by 8 bases and V by 4 bases; bases with no gene match: 12. CDR3: CASSADGQVEYSPLHF. CDR3 in DNA: TGTGCCAGCAGCGCCGACGGACAGGTGGAATATTCACCCCTCCACTTT.

This clonotype occurred many times. The chain carries TRBV4-2 and TRBJ2-7; a possible D gene is TRBD2 (6 bases). The CDR3 has 15 residues. V was shortened by 4 bases and J by 0 bases, with 13 bases between the two germline ends. In germline, CDR1 is LGHNA, CDR2 YNFKEQ. As DNA, the CDR3 is TGTGCCAGCAGCCCTTCTAGCGTAAGCTCCTACGAGCAGTACTTC. Protein: CASSPSSVSSYEQYF.

Worth noting for this clonotype: The junction departs from the called germline gene at one end, perhaps through a read error. The V and J genes are TRBV13 and TRBJ1-6; D remains unclear. The CDR3 covers 16 residues. Germline CDR1 and CDR2: PRHDT and FYEKMQ (reference sequence). The CDR3 DNA sequence: TGCGCCAGCAGCCAAGACGCCAGCTCCTATAATTCACCCCTCCACTTT. This gives the protein CASSQDASSYNSPLHF. Combining the CDR3 with reference TRBV13 and TRBJ1-6 gives the whole variable domain AAGVIQSPRHLIKEKRETATLKCYPIPRHDTVYWYQQGPGQDPQFLISFYEKMQSDKGSIPDRFSAQQFSDYHSELNMSSLELGDSALYFCASSQDASSYNSPLHFGNGTRLTVT.

Points on this clonotype: A much larger clone differs from this one at a single base, so this may be a read error. This rearrangement joins TRBV19 to TRBJ2-2, with D unclear. The CDR3 has 14 amino acids. Germline V gene data show CDR1 as LNHDA and CDR2 as SQIVND (reference sequence). V lost 5 bases and J 9 bases, leaving 16 bases between the germline ends. CDR3 sequence reads: CASSRTGQARELFF. In DNA form, the CDR3 reads TGTGCCAGTAGTCGTACCGGGCAGGCCAGGGAGCTGTTTTTT.

V usage is TRBV19 and J usage is TRBJ1-1; D remains ambiguous. Trimming took 5 bases from V and 1 from J, leaving 11 bases between them. The V gene's germline CDR1 is LNHDA and CDR2 SQIVND (reference sequence). The CDR3 covers 14 residues. CDR3 coding DNA: TGTGCCAGTAGTCAAGATAGGTCGAACACTGAAGCTTTCTTT. Its translation is CASSQDRSNTEAFF.

This clonotype was seen ten or more times. V is TRBV27 and J is TRBJ2-1, with D perhaps matching TRBD2 (7 bases). Trimming shortened V by 2 bases and J by 6 bases, and 17 bases separated the two germline ends. Germline assignment: CDR1 MNHEY and CDR2 SMNVEV (reference sequence). The CDR3 has 16 amino acids. CDR3 loop: CASSLRWGGRSNEQFF. The CDR3 DNA reads as TGTGCCAGCAGTTTAAGGTGGGGGGGCCGGAGCAATGAGCAGTTCTTC.

This clonotype was recorded at least ten times. The chain uses TRBV2 and TRBJ2-1, with TRBD1 matching over 7 bases. J was trimmed by 15 bases and V by 5 bases; bases with no gene match: 10. Germline V gene data show CDR1 as SNHLY and CDR2 as FYNNEI. This CDR3 has 12 amino acids. CDR3 DNA: TGTGCCAGCAGTCCTATTGGACAGGATCGGTTCTTC. It translates to CASSPIGQDRFF. The whole variable domain, remainder taken from reference TRBV2 and TRBJ2-1, is EPEVTQTPSHQVTQMGQEVILRCVPISNHLYFYWYRQILGQKVEFLVSFYNNEISEKSEIFDDQFSVERPDGSNFTLKIRSTKLEDSAMYFCASSPIGQDRFFGPGTRLTVL.

This clonotype has at least ten counts. J is TRBJ2-5 and V is TRBV7-9; weak D call: TRBD1 (6 bases). Trimming left V 5 bases short and J 3 bases short, with 13 bases between. CDR3 length equals 14 residues. The germline V gene encodes CDR1 SEHNR and CDR2 FQNEAQ (reference sequence). The CDR3 protein is CASSLRTEEETQYF. The CDR3 DNA is TGTGCCAGCAGCCTCAGGACAGAAGAAGAGACCCAGTACTTC.

This clonotype was seen repeatedly, ten times or more. The chain employs TRBV11-3 and TRBJ2-3, with TRBD2 identical over 8 bases. The ends lost 5 bases at V and 0 bases at J; junction bases unmatched: 4. Germline lookup yields CDR1 SGHNT and CDR2 YENEEA. This CDR3 contains 15 residues. CDR3 in amino acids: CASSTRGGSTDTQYF. The CDR3 DNA follows: TGTGCCAGCAGCACCCGGGGGGGAAGCACAGATACGCAGTATTTT.